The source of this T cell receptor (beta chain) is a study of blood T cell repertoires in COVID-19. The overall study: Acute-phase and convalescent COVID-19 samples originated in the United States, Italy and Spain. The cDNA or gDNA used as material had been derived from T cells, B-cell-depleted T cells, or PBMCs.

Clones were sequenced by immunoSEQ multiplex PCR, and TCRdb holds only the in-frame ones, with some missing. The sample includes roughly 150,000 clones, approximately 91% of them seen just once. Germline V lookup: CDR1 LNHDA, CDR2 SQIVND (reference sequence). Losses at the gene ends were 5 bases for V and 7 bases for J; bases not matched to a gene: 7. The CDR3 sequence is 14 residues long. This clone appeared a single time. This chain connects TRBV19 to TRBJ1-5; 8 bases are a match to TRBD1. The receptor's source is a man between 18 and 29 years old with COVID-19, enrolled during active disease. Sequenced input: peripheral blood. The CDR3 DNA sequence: TGTGCCAGTAGTTGGACAGGGTTTCACCAGCCCCAGCATTTT. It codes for CASSWTGFHQPQHF.